This T cell receptor beta chain stems from a study of identical twins. Findings of the study overall: Abundant beta clonotypes from cord blood had fewer insertions, unlike memory repertoires, which showed none.

From germline, CDR1 is LGHNA and CDR2 YSLEER. Trimming shortened V by 6 bases and J by 0 bases, and 12 bases separated the two germline ends. The CDR3 length is 14 residues. The sample holds many counts of this clonotype. Its antigen is not known. TCRdb independently ran MiXCR on the 5' RACE reads; one entry per CDR3 protein. This sample has some 240,000 distinct CDR3 sequences, with about 8.3% found just once. This sample was shared with a second study, whose subject was yellow fever vaccine responses in identical twins.

The sequenced material came from CD8+ T cells sorted from blood. The chain carries TRBV4-3 and TRBJ2-7, with D perhaps given as TRBD1 or TRBD2 (5 bases each). The sequence derives from a woman in her late teens or twenties in good health. In DNA, the CDR3 is TGCGCCAGCAGTCATTCCGGGACCTCCTACGAGCAGTACTTC. It specifies CASSHSGTSYEQYF.